A single sample gave rise to the 29 T cell receptor beta chains below, sequenced in a study of cytomegalovirus exposure and HLA in healthy donors. Primers: 60 Vbeta forward and 13 Jbeta reverse. Sequencing was performed with immunoSEQ multiplex PCR; in TCRdb, only in-frame clones are kept and a portion is missing. The sample shows around 190,000 clones, roughly 10% of them seen only once. The specimen was PBMCs. Every receptor here comes from a woman in her twenties or thirties in good health and CMV-seropositive.

This clone was counted only a few times. The chain combines TRBV6-1 with TRBJ1-3; D is perhaps TRBD1 (6 bases). The CDR3 covers 15 residues. Germline V gene lookup returns CDR1 MNHNS and CDR2 SASEGT. V gave up 2 bases and J gave up 4 bases, with 12 bases separating them. The CDR3 sequence: CASSEIAGAGNTIYF. The CDR3 DNA is TGTGCCAGCAGTGAAATAGCAGGGGCCGGAAACACCATATATTTT.

This clone appeared a few times. V and J are TRBV5-6 and TRBJ1-1, with D maybe TRBD1 (6 bases). CDR1 is SGHDT and CDR2 is YYEEEE in the germline V gene. The CDR3 is 16 amino acids. Trimming pared 4 bases from V and 1 base from J, leaving 17 bases between. CDR3 bases: TGTGCCAGCAGCAGTTGGCGGGGGCGTAGGAACACTGAAGCTTTCTTT. Translation: CASSSWRGRRNTEAFF.

This clone was seen only a few times. J is TRBJ2-5 and V is TRBV2; D not resolved. Germline V CDR1 and CDR2: SNHLY, FYNNEI. V was shortened by 2 bases and J by 5 bases, with 9 bases between the two germline ends. The CDR3 sequence is 13 residues long. CDR3 coding DNA: TGTGCCAGCAGTGAAAGTAGCAAGGAGACCCAGTACTTC. The encoded protein is CASSESSKETQYF.

The rearrangement uses TRBV12-5 and TRBJ2-5; 8 bases line up with TRBD2. This CDR3 region has 17 residues. The junction had 10 bases not matched to a gene; V was cut back by 1 base and J by 3 bases. Germline V lookup: CDR1 LGHNT, CDR2 FRNRAP. CDR3 in DNA: TGTGCTAGTGGTTTGGCTTTCGGCGGGAGGAGGGAAGAGACCCAGTACTTC. It yields the protein CASGLAFGGRREETQYF.

The gene calls are TRBV27 and TRBJ2-6; D possibly corresponds to TRBD1 (6 bases). The CDR3 is 15 amino acids. The germline gives CDR1 MNHEY, CDR2 SMNVEV (reference sequence). Trimming removed 6 bases at V and 0 bases at J, with 9 bases between. CDR3 loop: CASSRGGSGANVLTF. The CDR3 bases are TGTGCCAGCAGCAGAGGGGGCTCTGGGGCCAACGTCCTGACTTTC.

This clone was counted between two and nine times. The chain links TRBV27 to TRBJ1-1; D not certain. The V end lost 4 bases, the J end lost 1 base, and 13 bases lay between the germline ends. The CDR3 is 15 amino acids. The germline CDR1 and CDR2 sequences are MNHEY and SMNVEV (reference sequence). The CDR3 sequence is CASSSYPFSNTEAFF. The CDR3 coding sequence is TGTGCCAGCAGTTCCTATCCCTTCTCGAACACTGAAGCTTTCTTT.

The rearrangement uses TRBV5-1 and TRBJ2-7, with TRBD2 matching 11 bases. This CDR3 is 14 amino acids long. V lost 4 bases, J lost 6 bases, and 6 bases stayed unmatched. Germline V gives CDR1 SGHRS, CDR2 YFSETQ. The CDR3 loop is CASSPTSGTPEQYF. The CDR3 coding sequence is TGCGCCAGCAGCCCGACTAGCGGGACCCCCGAGCAGTACTTC.

This clone has more than one count but fewer than ten. The V and J genes are TRBV6-5 and TRBJ1-5; D is unresolved. Germline-derived CDR1 and CDR2 are MNHEY and SVGAGI. This CDR3 has 15 amino acids. V shed 0 bases and J shed 4 bases, with 10 bases lying between them. Here the CDR3 DNA reads TGTGCCAGCAGTTACTCGAGCGCGGTAAATCAGCCCCAGCATTTT. It specifies CASSYSSAVNQPQHF.

The V gene is TRBV5-1, the J gene TRBJ2-5; D remains unclear. The V gene lost 2 bases and the J gene lost 1 base, with 9 bases spanning the gap. CDR1 is SGHRS and CDR2 is YFSETQ in the germline V gene. The CDR3 runs to 14 residues. CDR3: CASSFGHSQETQYF. In nucleotides, the CDR3 is TGCGCCAGCAGCTTTGGGCACAGCCAAGAGACCCAGTACTTC.

This clone occurred a few times. The rearrangement links TRBV5-1 to TRBJ2-7; 9 nucleotides match TRBD1. This CDR3 is 16 amino acids long. The junction had 14 bases not matched to a gene; V was cut back by 4 bases and J by 6 bases. The germline CDR1 and CDR2 sequences are SGHRS and YFSETQ. CDR3 nucleotide sequence: TGCGCCAGCAGCCAGAGTCCCGGGACAGGGATTACCGAGCAGTACTTC. Its protein product is CASSQSPGTGITEQYF.

This clone has just a few counts. The genes are TRBV14 and TRBJ1-1; 11 bases map to TRBD1. J gave up 7 bases and V 3 bases, and 7 bases lay outside the gene matches. This CDR3 has 15 residues. Germline V CDR1 and CDR2: SGHDN, FVKESK. The CDR3 region has the DNA TGTGCCAGCAGCCATCTGGACAGGGGGCGGAGTGAAGCTTTCTTT. This sequence encodes CASSHLDRGRSEAFF.

This clone was detected a few times. This chain uses TRBV30 with TRBJ2-7, with D maybe TRBD2 (5 bases). This CDR3 comprises 14 residues. The V and J ends lost 0 bases and 3 bases respectively, with 12 bases between them. Germline-derived CDR1 and CDR2 are GTSNPN and SVGIG (reference sequence). The CDR3 nucleotides read TGTGCCTGGAGTGTAGGAGGAGAACTCTACGAGCAGTACTTC. Protein product: CAWSVGGELYEQYF. The full variable domain, rest sourced from reference TRBV30 and TRBJ2-7, is SQTIHQWPATLVQPVGSPLSLECTVEGTSNPNLYWYRQAAGRGLQLLFYSVGIGQISSEVPQNLSASRPQDRQFILSSKKLLLSDSGFYLCAWSVGGELYEQYFGPGTRLTVT.

The chain combines TRBV29-1 with TRBJ1-4, with D perhaps TRBD1 (5 bases). The V end was cut by 4 bases, the J end by 0 bases, with 12 bases between. Per germline, CDR1 SQVTM and CDR2 ANQGSEA. This CDR3 is 15 amino acids long. The CDR3, as DNA: TGCAGCGTTGTCCCGCAGGGTACAACTAATGAAAAACTGTTTTTT. Translating gives CSVVPQGTTNEKLFF.

The chain joins TRBV6-6 to TRBJ2-3; D call uncertain. The CDR3 spans 15 residues. The germline V gene encodes CDR1 MNHNY and CDR2 SVGAGI (reference sequence). V dropped 5 bases and J dropped 1 base, with 13 bases sitting between them. The CDR3 nucleotides are TGTGCCAGCAGTCCGAATGGGCGTGGCACAGATACGCAGTATTTT. This encodes CASSPNGRGTDTQYF.

This sequence joins TRBV2 and TRBJ2-1, with a tentative D call TRBD2 (6 bases). The CDR3 length is 16 residues. The ends were cut back, 6 bases at V and 5 bases at J, with 20 bases in the middle. CDR1 is SNHLY and CDR2 is FYNNEI in the germline V gene. The CDR3 is CASREGLGTHNNEQFF. DNA for the CDR3: TGTGCCAGCAGGGAGGGATTGGGGACCCACAACAATGAGCAGTTCTTC.

This clone occurred a few times. CDR3: CASRGREGYGYTF. CDR3 DNA sequence: TGTGCCAGCAGGGGGAGGGAGGGCTATGGCTACACCTTC. The chain has TRBV25-1 and TRBJ1-2; D ambiguous. V was shortened by 6 bases and J by 4 bases, with 12 bases between the two germline ends. The CDR3 is 13 amino acids. The germline CDR1 and CDR2 sequences are MGHDK and SYGVNS.

This clone turned up a few times. The J gene is TRBJ2-7, the V gene TRBV2; 8 bases map to TRBD1. The CDR3 has 14 amino acids. V dropped 6 bases and J dropped 0; count of bases not matched to a gene: 4. In germline, CDR1 is SNHLY, CDR2 FYNNEI. The CDR3 sequence: CASRGTGGSYEQYF. The CDR3 bases are TGTGCCAGCAGGGGGACAGGCGGCTCCTACGAGCAGTACTTC.

This clone was observed a handful of times. The chain carries TRBV29-1 and TRBJ2-1; tentatively, D is TRBD2 (6 bases). This CDR3 is built from 13 residues. Between the trimmed V and J ends, which lost 5 bases and 3 bases, there was a span of 11 bases. Germline V gene data show CDR1 as SQVTM and CDR2 as ANQGSEA. CDR3: CSVLAVFYNEQFF. CDR3 nucleotide sequence: TGCAGCGTTTTAGCGGTCTTCTACAATGAGCAGTTCTTC.

The rearrangement uses TRBV2 and TRBJ2-7; TRBD1 aligns across 8 bases. Unmatched junction bases numbered 7, after V lost 6 bases and J lost 3 bases. There are 14 residues in the CDR3. The germline V gene has CDR1 SNHLY and CDR2 FYNNEI. The CDR3 nucleotides are TGTGCCAGCAGCGGACAGGGACCAGGCTACGAGCAGTACTTC. Amino acids: CASSGQGPGYEQYF.

This clone appeared a few times. The chain combines TRBV5-1 with TRBJ2-3; a weak D match, TRBD1 (7 bases). The CDR3 length is 14 residues. Germline assignment: CDR1 SGHRS and CDR2 YFSETQ. Trimming removed 4 bases at V and 5 bases at J, with 14 bases between. The CDR3 sequence is CASSPQGGGDTQYF. DNA of the CDR3: TGCGCCAGCAGCCCCCAGGGGGGAGGAGATACGCAGTATTTT.

This clone was seen only a few times. V is TRBV7-8 and J is TRBJ1-2, with 10 bases identical to TRBD1. The germline CDR1 and CDR2 sequences are SGHVS and FQNEAQ. The V gene end was trimmed by 2 bases and the J gene end by 2 bases; junction bases not matched to a gene: 5. The CDR3 has 16 amino acids. The CDR3 loop reads CASSLRQGARNYGYTF. Here the CDR3 DNA reads TGTGCCAGCAGCTTACGACAGGGGGCGAGGAACTATGGCTACACCTTC.

The gene calls are TRBV5-1 and TRBJ2-5; D is ambiguous. The V end lost 5 bases, the J end lost 5 bases, and 7 bases lay between the germline ends. In germline, CDR1 is SGHRS, CDR2 YFSETQ. The CDR3 runs 11 residues. The CDR3 DNA sequence: TGCGCCAGCAGTCTCAGGGAGACCCAGTACTTC. Encoded protein: CASSLRETQYF.

The V and J genes are TRBV7-9 and TRBJ1-3; D is possibly TRBD1 (6 bases). Deletions cut 1 base from V and 3 bases from J, with 7 bases between. The length of the CDR3 is 14 residues. Germline V lookup: CDR1 SEHNR, CDR2 FQNEAQ (reference sequence). CDR3 coding DNA: TGTGCCAGCAGCTTAGGACAGGTTGGAAACACCATATATTTT. Residues: CASSLGQVGNTIYF.

In this sample, this clone turned up a few times. The rearrangement uses TRBV21-1 and TRBJ1-5; the DNA was not compared with TRBD1, the D call given in the table. TRBV21-1 is deemed a pseudogene. The CDR3 totals 16 residues. The CDR3, as DNA: TGTGCCAGCAGCAAAAAAGACAGGGTGAAGAGGCAGCCCCAGCATTTT. Translated, it gives CASSKKDRVKRQPQHF.

Written as DNA, the CDR3 is TGTGCCAGTAGTACTGGGGGCGGGGGAACTGAAGCTTTCTTT. It encodes CASSTGGGGTEAFF. The J gene is TRBJ1-1, the V gene TRBV19, with D possibly being TRBD1 (6 bases). V was cut by 4 bases and J by 5 bases, with 14 bases left in between. CDR1 is LNHDA, CDR2 SQIVND, per germline (reference sequence). The CDR3 totals 14 residues.

CDR3 amino acids: CASSPSEETQYF. In nucleotides, the CDR3 is TGTGCCAGCTCACCTAGCGAGGAGACCCAGTACTTC. This chain links TRBV18 with TRBJ2-5, with D tentatively TRBD2 (5 bases). The germline CDR1 and CDR2 sequences are KGHSH and LQKENI. This CDR3 is built from 12 residues. Trimming took off 3 bases at V and 5 bases at J, with 7 bases between the two ends.

The CDR3 coding sequence is TGTGCCAGTAGTCTCCATAACAGGCAAAACACTGAAGCTTTCTTT. It yields the protein CASSLHNRQNTEAFF. The chain links TRBV19 to TRBJ1-1; TRBD1 might be the D (5 bases). The CDR3 runs 15 residues. V lost 5 bases and J lost 2, with 15 bases in between. Looked up from germline, CDR1 is LNHDA and CDR2 is SQIVND (reference sequence).

There are a few counts of this clone. This sequence joins TRBV5-1 and TRBJ2-7; 11 bases are shared with TRBD2. With V trimmed by 0 bases and J by 6 bases, 8 bases remained unmatched. Germline CDR1 is SGHRS and CDR2 is YFSETQ. CDR3 length: 16 amino acids. The CDR3 DNA is TGCGCCAGCAGCTTGGAGACTACTAGCGGGAGTTTCGAGCAGTACTTC. Protein: CASSLETTSGSFEQYF.

This clone showed up just a few times. This rearrangement joins TRBV15 to TRBJ1-1, with TRBD1 matching 9 bases. In germline, CDR1 is LNHNV, CDR2 YYDKDF (reference sequence). The CDR3 is made up of 15 amino acids. With 3 bases clipped from V and 8 bases from J, the junction kept 10 bases outside the gene matches. CDR3 in amino acids: CATSRRTGGSPEAFF. The CDR3 DNA follows: TGTGCCACCAGCAGGAGAACAGGGGGCAGCCCCGAAGCTTTCTTT.